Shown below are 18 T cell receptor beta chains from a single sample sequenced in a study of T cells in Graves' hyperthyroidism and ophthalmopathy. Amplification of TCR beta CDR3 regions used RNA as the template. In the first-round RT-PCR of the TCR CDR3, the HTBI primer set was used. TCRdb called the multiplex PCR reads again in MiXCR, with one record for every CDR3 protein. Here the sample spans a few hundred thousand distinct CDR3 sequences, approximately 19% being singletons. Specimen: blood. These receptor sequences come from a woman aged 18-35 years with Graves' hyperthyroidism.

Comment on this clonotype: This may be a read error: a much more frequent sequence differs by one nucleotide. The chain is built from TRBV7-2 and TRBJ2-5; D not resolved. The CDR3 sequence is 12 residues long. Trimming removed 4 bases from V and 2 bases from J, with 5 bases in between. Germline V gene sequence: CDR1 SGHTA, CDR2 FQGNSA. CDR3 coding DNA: TGTGCCAGCAGCTCAGCTCAAGAGACCCAGTACTTC. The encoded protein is CASSSAQETQYF.

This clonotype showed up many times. In DNA form, the CDR3 reads TGTGCCAGCAGTGAATGGACTGCTCCCGCAGGGGTGTTTTTT. Its protein is CASSEWTAPAGVFF. The chain combines TRBV6-1 with TRBJ2-2; D perhaps matches TRBD1 (6 bases). This CDR3 region has 14 residues. The V gene's germline CDR1 is MNHNS and CDR2 SASEGT. Trimming left V 2 bases short and J 15 bases short, with 19 bases between.

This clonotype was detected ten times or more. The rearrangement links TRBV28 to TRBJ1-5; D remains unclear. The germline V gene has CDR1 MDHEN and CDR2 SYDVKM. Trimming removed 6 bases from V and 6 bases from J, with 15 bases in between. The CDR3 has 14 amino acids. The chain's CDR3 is CASREFTHSQPQHF. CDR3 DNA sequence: TGTGCCAGCAGGGAATTCACCCACAGTCAGCCCCAGCATTTT.

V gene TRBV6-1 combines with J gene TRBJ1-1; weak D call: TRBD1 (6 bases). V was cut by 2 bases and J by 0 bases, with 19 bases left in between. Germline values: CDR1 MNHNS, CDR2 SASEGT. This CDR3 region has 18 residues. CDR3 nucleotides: TGTGCCAGCAGTGAACCCCTTCCCGGGACAATAATGAACACTGAAGCTTTCTTT. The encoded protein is CASSEPLPGTIMNTEAFF.

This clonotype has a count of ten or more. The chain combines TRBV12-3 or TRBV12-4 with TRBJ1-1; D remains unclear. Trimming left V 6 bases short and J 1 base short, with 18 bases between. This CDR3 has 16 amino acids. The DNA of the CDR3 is TGTGCCAGCAGCCTTCTCCTCGCGGCAGCGAACACTGAAGCTTTCTTT. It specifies CASSLLLAAANTEAFF.

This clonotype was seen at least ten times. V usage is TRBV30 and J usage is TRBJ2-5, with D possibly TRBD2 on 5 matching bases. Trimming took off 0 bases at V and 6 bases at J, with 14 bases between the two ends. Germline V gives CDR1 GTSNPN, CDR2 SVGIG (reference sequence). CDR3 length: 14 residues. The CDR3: CAWSVLGSGKTQYF. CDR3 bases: TGTGCCTGGAGTGTACTAGGGTCCGGGAAGACCCAGTACTTC.

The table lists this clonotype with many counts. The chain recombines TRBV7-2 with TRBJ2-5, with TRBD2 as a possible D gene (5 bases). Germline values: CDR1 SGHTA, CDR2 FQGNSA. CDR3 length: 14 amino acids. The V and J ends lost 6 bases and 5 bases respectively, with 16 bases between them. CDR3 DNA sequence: TGTGCCAGCAGTCAAACATCGGCGGGCGAGACCCAGTACTTC. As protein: CASSQTSAGETQYF.

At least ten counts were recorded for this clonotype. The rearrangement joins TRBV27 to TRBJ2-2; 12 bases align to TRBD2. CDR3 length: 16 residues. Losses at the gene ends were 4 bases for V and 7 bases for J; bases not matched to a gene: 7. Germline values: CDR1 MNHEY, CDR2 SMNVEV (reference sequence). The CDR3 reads CASSSLAGGLGGELFF. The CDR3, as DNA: TGTGCCAGCAGTTCCCTAGCGGGGGGGCTTGGCGGGGAGCTGTTTTTT.

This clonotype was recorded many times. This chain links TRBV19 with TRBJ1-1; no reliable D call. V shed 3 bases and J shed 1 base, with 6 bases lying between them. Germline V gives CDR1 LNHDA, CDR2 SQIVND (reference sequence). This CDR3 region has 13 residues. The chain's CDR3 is CASSILENTEAFF. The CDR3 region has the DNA TGTGCCAGTAGTATTTTAGAGAACACTGAAGCTTTCTTT.

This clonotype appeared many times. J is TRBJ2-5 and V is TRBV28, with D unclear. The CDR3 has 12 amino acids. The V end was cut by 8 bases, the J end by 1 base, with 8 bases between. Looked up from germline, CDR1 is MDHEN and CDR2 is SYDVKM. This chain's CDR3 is CASHDLQETQYF. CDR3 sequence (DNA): TGTGCCAGCCACGACCTCCAAGAGACCCAGTACTTC.

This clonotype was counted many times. CDR3 loop: CSASRTSGETQYF. Here the CDR3 DNA reads TGCAGTGCTAGTAGGACTAGCGGGGAGACCCAGTACTTC. The genes are TRBV20-1 and TRBJ2-5, with 11 bases that match TRBD2. V was clipped by 3 bases and J by 5 bases; unmatched bases: 2. Germline V gene data show CDR1 as DFQATT and CDR2 as SNEGSKA (reference sequence). The CDR3 is 13 amino acids.

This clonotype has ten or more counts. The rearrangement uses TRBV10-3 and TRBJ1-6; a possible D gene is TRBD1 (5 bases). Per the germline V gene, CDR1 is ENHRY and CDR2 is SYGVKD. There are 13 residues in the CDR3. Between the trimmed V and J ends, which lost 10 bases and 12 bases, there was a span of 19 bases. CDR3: CATLDSEVKPLHF. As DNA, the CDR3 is TGTGCCACCCTCGACAGCGAGGTGAAACCCCTCCACTTT.

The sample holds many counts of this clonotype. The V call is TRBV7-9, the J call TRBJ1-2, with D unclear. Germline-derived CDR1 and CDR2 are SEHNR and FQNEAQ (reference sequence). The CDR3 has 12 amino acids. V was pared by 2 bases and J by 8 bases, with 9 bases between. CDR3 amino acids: CASSLLGLGYTF. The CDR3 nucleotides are TGTGCCAGCAGCTTACTAGGGTTGGGCTACACCTTC.

This CDR3 is CASSKGGGTNYGYTF. CDR3 nucleotide sequence: TGTGCCAGTTCAAAGGGTGGGGGGACCAACTATGGCTACACCTTC. The gene calls are TRBV9 and TRBJ1-2; a weak D match, TRBD1 (5 bases). The V end lost 8 bases, the J end lost 2 bases, and 19 bases lay between the germline ends. Germline V gene data show CDR1 as SGDLS and CDR2 as YYNGEE. The CDR3 runs 15 residues.

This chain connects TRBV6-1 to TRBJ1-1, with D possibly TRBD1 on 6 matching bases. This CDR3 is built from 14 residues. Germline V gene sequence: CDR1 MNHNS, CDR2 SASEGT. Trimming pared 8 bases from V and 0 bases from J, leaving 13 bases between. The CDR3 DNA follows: TGTGCCAGCCGGGACATCGCTATGAACACTGAAGCTTTCTTT. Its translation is CASRDIAMNTEAFF.

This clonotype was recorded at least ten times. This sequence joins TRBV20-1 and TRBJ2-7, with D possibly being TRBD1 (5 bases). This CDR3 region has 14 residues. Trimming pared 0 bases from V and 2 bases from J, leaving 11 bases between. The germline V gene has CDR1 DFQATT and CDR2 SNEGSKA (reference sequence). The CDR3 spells CSARDRTRAYEQYF. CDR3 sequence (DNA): TGCAGTGCTAGAGACAGGACACGCGCCTACGAGCAGTACTTC.

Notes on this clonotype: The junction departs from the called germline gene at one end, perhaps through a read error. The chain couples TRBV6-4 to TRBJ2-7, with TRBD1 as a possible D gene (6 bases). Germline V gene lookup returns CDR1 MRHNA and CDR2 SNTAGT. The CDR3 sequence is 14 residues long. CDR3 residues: CASSYSGEGGEQYF. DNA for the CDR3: TGTGCCAGCAGTTACTCAGGTGAAGGGGGCGAGCAGTACTTC.

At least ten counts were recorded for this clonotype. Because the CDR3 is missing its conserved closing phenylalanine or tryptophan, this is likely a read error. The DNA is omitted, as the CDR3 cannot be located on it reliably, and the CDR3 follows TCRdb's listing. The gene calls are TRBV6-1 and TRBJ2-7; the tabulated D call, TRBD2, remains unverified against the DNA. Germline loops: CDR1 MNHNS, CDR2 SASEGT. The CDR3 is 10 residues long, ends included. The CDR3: CASGMPQIVL.